The 21 T cell receptor beta chains below all came from one sample that was sequenced in a study of cytomegalovirus exposure and HLA in healthy donors. Use of 60 Vbeta and 13 Jbeta primers characterized the PCR. Produced via immunoSEQ multiplex PCR; TCRdb's table is partial and in-frame only. Here the sample spans approximately 150,000 clones, about four fifths being singletons. The sequenced material came from PBMCs. These receptors were collected from a woman under 40 in good health and CMV-seropositive.

This clone has a handful of counts. This rearrangement joins TRBV29-1 to TRBJ1-6; a possible D gene is TRBD1 (5 bases). Per the germline V gene, CDR1 is SQVTM and CDR2 is ANQGSEA. Trimming shortened V by 5 bases and J by 8 bases, and 16 bases separated the two germline ends. This CDR3 has 14 residues. This CDR3 reads CSVSLGQRDSPLHF. The CDR3 nucleotides read TGCAGCGTTTCCCTGGGGCAGCGGGATTCACCCCTCCACTTT.

This CDR3 is CASKVNRGSRYGYTF. The CDR3 DNA follows: TGTGCCAGCAAAGTCAACAGGGGAAGTAGGTATGGCTACACCTTC. The chain carries TRBV6-1 and TRBJ1-2; 7 bases fit TRBD1. Trimming cost V 7 bases and J 5 bases; bases outside gene matches: 13. The V gene's germline CDR1 is MNHNS and CDR2 SASEGT. The CDR3 is made up of 15 amino acids.

This clone was observed a few times. This chain connects TRBV7-9 to TRBJ1-6, with D maybe TRBD1 (5 bases). CDR1 and CDR2 (germline): SEHNR, FQNEAQ (reference sequence). This CDR3 has 16 residues. The V end lost 5 bases, the J end lost 9 bases, and 20 bases lay between the germline ends. CDR3 sequence (DNA): TGTGCCAGCAGCCCCCGTTGGGGTTGGGGGGGTTCACCCCTCCACTTT. Translating gives CASSPRWGWGGSPLHF.

J is TRBJ2-7 and V is TRBV4-3; 10 bases are shared with TRBD1. Germline V gene lookup returns CDR1 LGHNA and CDR2 YSLEER. The CDR3 sequence is 15 residues long. V gave up 2 bases and J gave up 5 bases; unmatched junction bases: 6. The DNA of the CDR3 is TGCGCCAGCAGCCAACTAGGGGACAGGGGCCACGAGCAGTACTTC. This encodes CASSQLGDRGHEQYF.

The chain employs TRBV11-2 and TRBJ2-2; 8 bases fit TRBD1. The CDR3 loop spans 15 amino acids. The V segment lost 3 bases and the J segment 10 bases; nucleotides outside the gene matches: 10. CDR1 SGHAT and CDR2 FQNNGV come from the germline V gene. CDR3 protein: CASSLGSGQGLELFF. Written as DNA, the CDR3 is TGTGCCAGCAGCTTGGGCAGTGGACAGGGACTGGAGCTGTTTTTT.

The chain is built from TRBV30 and TRBJ2-1, with 8 positions matching TRBD2. The CDR3 contains 14 residues. Germline V gives CDR1 GTSNPN, CDR2 SVGIG (reference sequence). The CDR3 bases are TGTGCTGGGTCCGGGGGGGGCCTCCACAATGAGCAGTTCTTC. Translating it yields CAGSGGGLHNEQFF.

The CDR3 DNA reads TGTGCCAGCAGCCAAGGGACAGGGGTTGCCGAGACCCAGTACTTC. Its translation is CASSQGTGVAETQYF. The gene calls are TRBV4-2 and TRBJ2-5; 9 bases fit TRBD1. The junction had 5 bases not matched to a gene; V was cut back by 1 base and J by 5 bases. CDR1 is LGHNA and CDR2 is YNFKEQ in the germline V gene. The CDR3 contains 15 residues.

This chain links TRBV10-1 with TRBJ1-3; D is perhaps TRBD1 (5 bases). The CDR3 is 14 residues long. The V end was cut by 4 bases, the J end by 0 bases, with 7 bases between. Germline V CDR1 and CDR2: WNHNN, SYGVQD (reference sequence). This CDR3 reads CASSGQPSGNTIYF. In DNA form, the CDR3 reads TGCGCCAGCAGTGGACAGCCCTCTGGAAACACCATATATTTT.

The rearrangement joins TRBV28 to TRBJ2-7, with a tentative D call TRBD2 (5 bases). Trimming left V 2 bases short and J 3 bases short, with 8 bases between. The CDR3 covers 13 residues. In germline, CDR1 is MDHEN, CDR2 SYDVKM. In DNA, the CDR3 is TGTGCCAGCAGTTTACCCAGCGGCTACGAGCAGTACTTC. This codes for CASSLPSGYEQYF.

The chain uses TRBV21-1 and TRBJ2-1; the table's TRBD2 call for D was not verified on the DNA. TRBV21-1 is recorded as a pseudogene. This CDR3 spans 14 amino acids. CDR3 coding DNA: TGTGCCAGCAGCAGGAGGCAGAGCTACAATGAGCAGTTCTTC. Protein: CASSRRQSYNEQFF.

The gene calls are TRBV4-3 and TRBJ2-5; tentatively, D is TRBD2 (7 bases). The CDR3 covers 17 residues. The ends were cut back, 1 base at V and 5 bases at J, with 20 bases in the middle. Germline loops: CDR1 LGHNA, CDR2 YSLEER. The CDR3: CASSQVGTGGQWETQYF. The CDR3 nucleotides are TGCGCCAGCAGCCAAGTCGGAACGGGGGGACAATGGGAGACCCAGTACTTC.

This clone came up once. The chain carries TRBV4-1 and TRBJ2-4; tentatively, D is TRBD1 (7 bases). Trimming left V 1 base short and J 0 bases short, with 25 bases between. In germline, CDR1 is MGHRA, CDR2 YSYEKL. The CDR3 spans 21 residues. The CDR3 nucleotides are TGCGCCAGCAGCCAAGCACCGGGGGACAGCAGCTCCAAAATAGCCAAAAACATTCAGTACTTC. As protein: CASSQAPGDSSSKIAKNIQYF.

In this sample, this clone turned up a few times. V is TRBV4-2 and J is TRBJ1-2, with a possible D match to TRBD1 (6 bases). Germline V gene lookup returns CDR1 LGHNA and CDR2 YNFKEQ. The V and J ends lost 4 bases and 5 bases respectively, with 17 bases between them. The CDR3 runs 15 residues. CDR3 DNA sequence: TGTGCCAGCAGCCCCCAGAGACAGGCGTTATATGGCTACACCTTC. Amino acids: CASSPQRQALYGYTF.

This clone was observed once. The rearrangement links TRBV30 to TRBJ2-5; no clear D. The V gene's germline CDR1 is GTSNPN and CDR2 SVGIG (reference sequence). The CDR3 loop spans 15 amino acids. V lost 0 bases and J lost 2, with 13 bases in between. CDR3 nucleotide sequence: TGTGCCTGGAGTGTAATTCGTACGGTTCAAGAGACCCAGTACTTC. This encodes CAWSVIRTVQETQYF.

The chain carries TRBV7-2 and TRBJ2-7; 8 bases are shared with TRBD1. CDR3 length equals 15 residues. Germline values: CDR1 SGHTA, CDR2 FQGNSA. Trimming cost V 5 bases and J 2 bases; bases outside gene matches: 8. CDR3 nucleotide sequence: TGTGCCAGCAGCAGCCCGGACAGGGACCCCTACGAGCAGTACTTC. This sequence encodes CASSSPDRDPYEQYF.

The V and J genes are TRBV11-2 and TRBJ1-3; D is unresolved. This CDR3 region has 14 residues. The V and J ends lost 5 bases and 2 bases respectively, with 10 bases between them. CDR1 is SGHAT and CDR2 is FQNNGV in the germline V gene. The CDR3 DNA reads TGTGCCAGCAGCCCCAGATACCCTGGAAACACCATATATTTT. Translation: CASSPRYPGNTIYF.

The gene calls are TRBV5-1 and TRBJ2-2; D is perhaps TRBD1 (6 bases). V was trimmed by 2 bases and J by 6 bases, leaving 8 bases between them. This CDR3 comprises 13 residues. Germline CDR1 is SGHRS and CDR2 is YFSETQ. The CDR3 DNA follows: TGCGCCAGCAGCTTCCAGGGGTCCGGGGAGCTGTTTTTT. Encoded protein: CASSFQGSGELFF. Looking up the rest from reference TRBV5-1 and TRBJ2-2 gives the full variable domain: KAGVTQTPRYLIKTRGQQVTLSCSPISGHRSVSWYQQTPGQGLQFLFEYFSETQRNKGNFPGRFSGRQFSNSRSEMNVSTLELGDSALYLCASSFQGSGELFFGEGSRLTVL.

The gene calls are TRBV6-6 and TRBJ2-3, with 8 bases fitting TRBD2. The ends lost 6 bases at V and 0 bases at J; junction bases unmatched: 8. Germline CDR1 and CDR2: MNHNY and SVGAGI (reference sequence). The CDR3 extends over 16 amino acids. The CDR3 region has the DNA TGTGCCAGCAGATCCTATAGCGGGGATAGCACAGATACGCAGTATTTT. This gives the protein CASRSYSGDSTDTQYF.

This clone was observed a handful of times. V is TRBV5-6 and J is TRBJ1-4; 9 bases align to TRBD1. This CDR3 has 14 amino acids. V gave up 2 bases and J gave up 7 bases; unmatched junction bases: 3. Germline values: CDR1 SGHDT, CDR2 YYEEEE. For the CDR3, the DNA is TGTGCCAGCAGCTTACAGGGGGCTTCTGAAAAACTGTTTTTT. This gives the protein CASSLQGASEKLFF. The full variable domain, completed using reference TRBV5-6 and TRBJ1-4, is DAGVTQSPTHLIKTRGQQVTLRCSPKSGHDTVSWYQQALGQGPQFIFQYYEEEERQRGNFPDRFSGHQFPNYSSELNVNALLLGDSALYLCASSLQGASEKLFFGSGTQLSVL.

The chain recombines TRBV6-5 with TRBJ1-5; D may be TRBD1 (5 bases). The CDR3 spans 16 residues. Trimming removed 4 bases at V and 1 base at J, with 14 bases between. Germline V gene lookup returns CDR1 MNHEY and CDR2 SVGAGI. The CDR3 protein is CASSSRRDYSNQPQHF. The CDR3 bases are TGTGCCAGCAGTTCCCGCCGGGACTACAGCAATCAGCCCCAGCATTTT.

Of note for this clone: The same CDR3 is also encoded by other DNA sequences in this sample. This sequence joins TRBV7-2 and TRBJ2-7, with 8 bases fitting TRBD1. CDR3 length: 15 amino acids. Germline assignment: CDR1 SGHTA and CDR2 FQGNSA. Trimming cost V 1 base and J 2 bases; bases outside gene matches: 4. CDR3 amino acids: CASSLGGDRTYEQYF. The CDR3 DNA follows: TGTGCCAGCAGCTTAGGAGGGGACAGGACCTACGAGCAGTACTTC.